Shown below are 29 T cell receptor beta chains from a single sample sequenced in a study of blood T cell repertoires in COVID-19 (dated by TCRdb to about 2020). To prepare the library, the immunoSEQ multiplex PCR assay was applied. TCRdb carries this immuneACCESS record with in-frame sequences only. Its versions omit some clonotypes, under half of them owing to an unresolved V gene in the studies checked, with the rest unexplained. The sample table records about 370,000 clones; around 87% of these occur just once. The ten largest clones capture more than 9% of the sample. Sequenced sample: peripheral blood. The receptor set was obtained from a woman between 25 and 40 years old with COVID-19, enrolled during active disease.

V usage is TRBV29-1 and J usage is TRBJ2-7; perhaps TRBD1 as D (6 bases). Looked up from germline, CDR1 is SQVTM and CDR2 is ANQGSEA. V was shortened by 7 bases and J by 5 bases, with 15 bases between the two germline ends. This CDR3 has 12 residues. The CDR3 DNA reads TGCAGCGCGGGCAGGGGCATCCACGAGCAGTACTTC. Its translation is CSAGRGIHEQYF.

The chain is built from TRBV19 and TRBJ2-2, with TRBD2 identical over 10 bases. CDR3 length: 15 amino acids. Germline loops: CDR1 LNHDA, CDR2 SQIVND (reference sequence). Trimming took 3 bases from V and 9 from J; bases not matched to a gene: 7. The DNA for the CDR3 is TGTGCCAGTAGTATGGAGCGGGAGGGTCGTCGGGAGCTGTTTTTT. Encoded protein: CASSMEREGRRELFF. The entire variable domain, with the rest obtained from reference TRBV19 and TRBJ2-2, is as follows: DGGITQSPKYLFRKEGQNVTLSCEQNLNHDAMYWYRQDPGQGLRLIYYSQIVNDFQKGDIAEGYSVSREKKESFPLTVTSAQKNPTAFYLCASSMEREGRRELFFGEGSRLTVL.

The gene calls are TRBV28 and TRBJ2-7; tentatively, D is TRBD2 (6 bases). Germline CDR1 reads MDHEN; CDR2 reads SYDVKM. The CDR3 consists of 16 residues. V shed 5 bases and J shed 3 bases, with 20 bases lying between them. This CDR3 is CASSLDTGTDYYEQYF. The CDR3, as DNA: TGTGCCAGCAGTCTAGATACCGGGACTGATTACTACGAGCAGTACTTC.

V usage is TRBV19 and J usage is TRBJ1-2, with D maybe TRBD1 (6 bases). This CDR3 region has 14 residues. From germline, CDR1 is LNHDA and CDR2 SQIVND (reference sequence). V was cut by 9 bases and J by 0 bases, with 14 bases left in between. In DNA, the CDR3 is TGTGCCAGCTCCGCAGGGGCAGCTAACTATGGCTACACCTTC. Translating it yields CASSAGAANYGYTF.

The V call is TRBV5-1, the J call TRBJ2-7, with TRBD1 as a possible D gene (7 bases). The ends were cut back, 7 bases at V and 2 bases at J, with 10 bases in the middle. Germline loops: CDR1 SGHRS, CDR2 YFSETQ. This CDR3 is built from 12 residues. CDR3 amino acids: CASAGQPYEQYF. The CDR3 nucleotides read TGCGCCAGCGCGGGACAGCCCTACGAGCAGTACTTC. Together with reference TRBV5-1 and TRBJ2-7, the CDR3 gives the full variable domain: KAGVTQTPRYLIKTRGQQVTLSCSPISGHRSVSWYQQTPGQGLQFLFEYFSETQRNKGNFPGRFSGRQFSNSRSEMNVSTLELGDSALYLCASAGQPYEQYFGPGTRLTVT.

This clone was detected only a few times. The chain carries TRBV5-5 and TRBJ1-2, with 7 bases identical to TRBD1. V lost 4 bases and J lost 7; bases outside the gene matches: 16. Per germline, CDR1 SGHKS and CDR2 YYEKEE (reference sequence). CDR3 size: 16 residues. This CDR3 reads CASSEVGTADPIGYTF. CDR3 coding DNA: TGTGCCAGCAGCGAAGTCGGGACAGCGGACCCAATTGGCTACACCTTC.

This chain joins TRBV2 and TRBJ2-3, with 8 bases matching TRBD2. This CDR3 spans 16 amino acids. CDR1 SNHLY and CDR2 FYNNEI come from the germline V gene. Trimming cost V 3 bases and J 1 base; bases outside gene matches: 6. The DNA of the CDR3 is TGTGCCAGCAGTGATCGCGGGAGGATGGGCACAGATACGCAGTATTTT. Translation gives CASSDRGRMGTDTQYF.

The V and J genes are TRBV5-1 and TRBJ2-3; the D is unclear. V lost 5 bases and J 4 bases, leaving 17 bases between the germline ends. This CDR3 contains 15 residues. Germline-derived CDR1 and CDR2 are SGHRS and YFSETQ. Written as DNA, the CDR3 is TGCGCCAGCAGGGCCCGGGTCTCAGACCCAGATACGCAGTATTTT. Encoded protein: CASRARVSDPDTQYF.

This chain uses TRBV19 with TRBJ2-7; 8 nucleotides line up with TRBD2. The CDR3 is made up of 15 amino acids. Germline V gene lookup returns CDR1 LNHDA and CDR2 SQIVND (reference sequence). V trimming: 4 bases; J trimming: 5 bases; junction bases outside the gene matches: 10. The CDR3: CASSTPRAGGHEQYF. The DNA of the CDR3 is TGTGCCAGTAGTACTCCGCGGGCGGGAGGCCACGAGCAGTACTTC.

V gene TRBV6-5 combines with J gene TRBJ1-2; no reliable D call. The V end lost 4 bases, the J end lost 4 bases, and 19 bases lay between the germline ends. The CDR3 has 16 amino acids. Germline V gene data show CDR1 as MNHEY and CDR2 as SVGAGI. For the CDR3, the DNA is TGTGCCAGCAGTTTCTCCGTGGCCTCACGGGGCTATGGCTACACCTTC. It codes for CASSFSVASRGYGYTF.

This clone has only a few counts. The CDR3 sequence is CSASRAGRGTEAFF. As DNA, the CDR3 is TGCAGTGCTAGTCGGGCAGGAAGGGGCACTGAAGCTTTCTTT. The chain joins TRBV20-1 to TRBJ1-1, with D possibly being TRBD1 (5 bases). Germline values: CDR1 DFQATT, CDR2 SNEGSKA (reference sequence). V was clipped by 3 bases and J by 4 bases, with 15 bases between them. This CDR3 is 14 amino acids long.

The chain uses TRBV28 and TRBJ1-5; 7 bases map to TRBD1. Germline V CDR1 and CDR2: MDHEN, SYDVKM. V shed 5 bases, J shed 6 bases, and the junction held 7 bases outside the gene matches. This CDR3 has 14 residues. CDR3 residues: CASSLRGPAQPQHF. The CDR3 DNA reads TGTGCCAGCAGTCTGAGGGGGCCCGCTCAGCCCCAGCATTTT.

CDR3 coding DNA: TGTGCCAGCGGGACTGCGAGCTCCTACAATGAGCAGTTCTTC. Translation: CASGTASSYNEQFF. This chain connects TRBV3-1 (or the pseudogene TRBV3-2) to TRBJ2-1; the D gene is possibly TRBD2 (6 bases). Germline CDR1 and CDR2: LGHDT and YNNKEL (reference sequence). Trimming cost V 8 bases and J 0 bases, with 11 bases left between them. The CDR3 totals 14 residues.

This chain connects TRBV6-1 to TRBJ2-7; 7 bases match TRBD1. In germline, CDR1 is MNHNS, CDR2 SASEGT. V was pared by 3 bases and J by 2 bases, with 19 bases of the junction left unmatched. This CDR3 is built from 19 residues. CDR3 sequence (DNA): TGTGCCAGCAGTGAGGCAGCCTCTACCTGGACAGGCGAAACCTACGAGCAGTACTTC. Protein product: CASSEAASTWTGETYEQYF.

This chain links TRBV4-1 with TRBJ2-3; D remains unclear. Germline V gene sequence: CDR1 MGHRA, CDR2 YSYEKL. This CDR3 is 14 amino acids long. Trimming cost V 4 bases and J 0 bases, with 8 bases left between them. CDR3 bases: TGCGCCAGCAGCCGCCCCGGGAGCACAGATACGCAGTATTTT. Its protein is CASSRPGSTDTQYF.

This sequence joins TRBV24-1 and TRBJ2-3; D possibly corresponds to TRBD2 (6 bases). Trimming stripped 6 bases from V and 2 bases from J, with 8 bases between. This CDR3 is built from 13 residues. Germline CDR1 KGHDR, CDR2 SFDVKD. The CDR3 sequence is CATSRGDTDTQYF. CDR3 nucleotides: TGTGCCACCAGTCGCGGGGACACAGATACGCAGTATTTT.

The chain couples TRBV30 to TRBJ1-4; D ambiguous. Germline V gives CDR1 GTSNPN, CDR2 SVGIG (reference sequence). The ends were cut back, 2 bases at V and 8 bases at J, with 9 bases in the middle. The CDR3 is 12 residues long. CDR3 DNA: TGTGCCTGGAGTCCCGGAGGGGAAAAACTGTTTTTT. It translates to CAWSPGGEKLFF.

This chain joins TRBV10-1 and TRBJ1-5, with D unresolved. Trimming cost V 2 bases and J 11 bases, with 7 bases left between them. Germline assignment: CDR1 WNHNN and CDR2 SYGVQD (reference sequence). The CDR3 is 11 amino acids. The CDR3 sequence is CASSEERAQHF. The CDR3 nucleotides are TGCGCCAGCAGTGAGGAGCGGGCCCAGCATTTT.

The chain couples TRBV4-1 to TRBJ1-1; 8 bases map to TRBD1. With 6 bases clipped from V and 4 bases from J, the junction kept 10 bases outside the gene matches. The CDR3 has 15 residues. The germline gives CDR1 MGHRA, CDR2 YSYEKL. In DNA form, the CDR3 reads TGCGCCAGCAGACGGACAGGGTTCGGGAGCACTGAAGCTTTCTTT. Protein product: CASRRTGFGSTEAFF.

The chain recombines TRBV9 with TRBJ2-2, with TRBD1 as a possible D gene (6 bases). V lost 0 bases and J lost 7, with 13 bases in between. Germline CDR1 SGDLS, CDR2 YYNGEE. The length of the CDR3 is 15 residues. CDR3 amino acids: CASSVDSRGNGELFF. CDR3 DNA sequence: TGTGCCAGCAGCGTAGATAGTAGGGGGAACGGGGAGCTGTTTTTT.

The gene calls are TRBV6-5 and TRBJ2-3, with D possibly being TRBD2 (5 bases). The CDR3 length is 14 residues. The germline V and J ends were trimmed by 10 bases and 0 bases, with 14 bases remaining between them. In germline, CDR1 is MNHEY, CDR2 SVGAGI. The CDR3 nucleotides are TGTGCCACCCGGGGAAATCCTAGCACAGATACGCAGTATTTT. This encodes CATRGNPSTDTQYF.

This sequence joins TRBV13 and TRBJ2-2, with unresolved D. The CDR3 runs to 14 residues. V shed 5 bases and J shed 5 bases, with 12 bases lying between them. Germline V gives CDR1 PRHDT, CDR2 FYEKMQ (reference sequence). In DNA, the CDR3 is TGTGCCAGCAGCCTCCCTCTTTATACCGGGGAGCTGTTTTTT. Its translation: CASSLPLYTGELFF.

This chain joins TRBV7-9 and TRBJ2-2, with 8 bases that match TRBD2. Germline CDR1 and CDR2: SEHNR and FQNEAQ (reference sequence). The length of the CDR3 is 13 residues. Trimming removed 8 bases from V and 6 bases from J; junction bases left unmatched: 5. In DNA form, the CDR3 reads TGTGCCAGCGGGACTAGTGATCCCGGGGAGCTGTTTTTT. This encodes CASGTSDPGELFF.

V and J are TRBV10-3 and TRBJ2-3, with 16 bases lining up with TRBD2. Germline V CDR1 and CDR2: ENHRY, SYGVKD. The CDR3 spans 17 residues. J lost 4 bases, V lost 10 bases, and 11 bases had no gene match. The CDR3 region has the DNA TGTGCCACCCGGGGACAGGGGACTAGCGGGAGGGCAGATACGCAGTATTTT. It codes for CATRGQGTSGRADTQYF.

J is TRBJ1-4 and V is TRBV9, with unresolved D. CDR1 SGDLS and CDR2 YYNGEE come from the germline V gene. This CDR3 has 14 residues. The ends were cut back, 0 bases at V and 6 bases at J, with 9 bases in the middle. As DNA, the CDR3 is TGTGCCAGCAGCGTAGGTGGAGTGGATGAAAAACTGTTTTTT. This translates into CASSVGGVDEKLFF. Complete variable domain (other parts from reference TRBV9 and TRBJ1-4): DSGVTQTPKHLITATGQRVTLRCSPRSGDLSVYWYQQSLDQGLQFLIQYYNGEERAKGNILERFSAQQFPDLHSELNLSSLELGDSALYFCASSVGGVDEKLFFGSGTQLSVL.

The chain carries TRBV7-9 and TRBJ2-7; 9 nucleotides agree with TRBD1. Trimming at V came to 4 bases and at J to 4 bases, leaving 8 bases not matched to a gene. This CDR3 is built from 15 residues. Looked up from germline, CDR1 is SEHNR and CDR2 is FQNEAQ (reference sequence). CDR3 in DNA: TGTGCCAGCAGCTGGGGACAGGGAGTAACGTACGAGCAGTACTTC. Translating it yields CASSWGQGVTYEQYF.

This rearrangement joins TRBV6-5 to TRBJ2-5; D remains unclear. The V and J ends lost 6 bases and 5 bases respectively, with 10 bases between them. Germline CDR1 is MNHEY and CDR2 is SVGAGI. The CDR3 has 12 amino acids. CDR3 sequence (DNA): TGTGCCAGCAGCCCCTCGTTGGAGACCCAGTACTTC. The encoded protein is CASSPSLETQYF.

The chain employs TRBV5-1 and TRBJ1-3; D might be TRBD1 (5 bases). The CDR3 runs 14 residues. The V end was cut by 4 bases, the J end by 0 bases, with 8 bases between. The germline V gene has CDR1 SGHRS and CDR2 YFSETQ. Here the CDR3 reads CASSTDSSGNTIYF. CDR3 nucleotides: TGCGCCAGCAGCACCGACAGCTCTGGAAACACCATATATTTT. The full variable domain, rest sourced from reference TRBV5-1 and TRBJ1-3, is KAGVTQTPRYLIKTRGQQVTLSCSPISGHRSVSWYQQTPGQGLQFLFEYFSETQRNKGNFPGRFSGRQFSNSRSEMNVSTLELGDSALYLCASSTDSSGNTIYFGEGSWLTVV.

The chain combines TRBV3-1 (or the pseudogene TRBV3-2) with TRBJ2-3; a weak D match, TRBD2 (5 bases). Between the trimmed V and J ends, which lost 0 bases and 7 bases, there was a span of 11 bases. The germline V gene encodes CDR1 LGHDT and CDR2 YNNKEL (reference sequence). CDR3 length equals 14 residues. The CDR3 sequence is CASSQDRTDHTQYF. The CDR3 DNA reads TGTGCCAGCAGCCAAGATCGGACTGATCATACGCAGTATTTT.